This T cell receptor (beta chain) was sequenced during a study of OX40 agonist ivuxolimab in advanced cancers. As for the study in general: At 0.01 to 10 mg/kg, ivuxolimab was administered intravenously to patients every 2 weeks. Three individuals attained partial responses, comprising one hepatocellular carcinoma case and two cutaneous melanoma cases. Findings of the study overall: At 0.1 to 3.0 mg/kg, CD4+ and CD8+ blood T cells expanded clonally by week 6. Patients with a partial response at 0.1-3.0 mg/kg had among the lowest clonal expansion.

Germline loops: CDR1 MNHNY, CDR2 SVGAGI (reference sequence). The CDR3 length is 13 residues. The ends were cut back, 2 bases at V and 5 bases at J, with 10 bases in the middle. As for this clone: Its antigen is undetermined.

The table came from immunoSEQ multiplex PCR; TCRdb's copy has only in-frame clones and leaves some out. The sample has 110,000 or so clones; approximately 90% are singletons. The receptor comes from an adult with an advanced solid tumor such as melanoma, head and neck, liver or kidney cancer. The chain has TRBV6-6 and TRBJ2-7; D is perhaps TRBD1 (5 bases). This specimen consisted of CD4+ or CD8+ T cells sorted from blood, obtained in a trial of the OX40 agonist ivuxolimab. CDR3 sequence: CASSYPSRDEQYF. CDR3 nucleotide sequence: TGTGCCAGCAGTTACCCGAGCAGGGACGAGCAGTACTTC.